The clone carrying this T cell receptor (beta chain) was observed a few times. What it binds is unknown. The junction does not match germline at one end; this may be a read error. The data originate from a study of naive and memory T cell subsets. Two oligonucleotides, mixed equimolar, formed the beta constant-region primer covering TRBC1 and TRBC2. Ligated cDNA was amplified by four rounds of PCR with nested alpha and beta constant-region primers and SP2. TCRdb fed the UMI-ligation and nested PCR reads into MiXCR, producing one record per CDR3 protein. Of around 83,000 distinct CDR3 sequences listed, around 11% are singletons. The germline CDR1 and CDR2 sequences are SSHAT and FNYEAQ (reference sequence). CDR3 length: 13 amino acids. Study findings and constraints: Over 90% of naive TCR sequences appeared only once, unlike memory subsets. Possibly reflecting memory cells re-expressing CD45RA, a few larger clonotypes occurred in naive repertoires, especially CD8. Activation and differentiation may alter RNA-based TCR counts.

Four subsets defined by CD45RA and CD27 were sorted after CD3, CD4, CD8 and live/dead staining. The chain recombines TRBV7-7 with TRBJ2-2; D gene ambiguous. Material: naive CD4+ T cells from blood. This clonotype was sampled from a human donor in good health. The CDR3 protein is CASSLSRYGELFF. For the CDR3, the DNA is TGTGCTAGCAGCTTATCACGCTACGGGGAGCTGTTTTTT.